A selection of T cell receptor beta chains follows, all from one sample in a study of CD8 T cells in Susac syndrome. One entry per CDR3 protein, called by TCRdb with MiXCR from the immunoSEQ multiplex PCR reads. The repertoire consists of more than 150,000 distinct CDR3 sequences, with around 94% occurring once and the leading ten covering about 0.13%. The sequenced material came from CD4+ T cells from PBMCs. The receptor source for this set is a human donor in good health. CDR3s leave out the opening cysteine and the closing phenylalanine or tryptophan. Fields, in order: J gene, V gene, CDR3 protein.

j_gene: TRBJ1-2; v_gene: TRBV20-1; CDR3aa: SARDTGTGAFGYT
j_gene: TRBJ2-7; v_gene: TRBV20-1; CDR3aa: SAPVAGGLLEQY
j_gene: TRBJ2-5; v_gene: TRBV20-1; CDR3aa: SAKGHPQETQY
j_gene: TRBJ2-3; v_gene: TRBV3-1; CDR3aa: ASSHTGLASDTQY
j_gene: TRBJ1-2; v_gene: TRBV7-2; CDR3aa: ASSLAGLNYGYT
j_gene: TRBJ1-6; v_gene: TRBV6-5; CDR3aa: ASSLNPGGNSPLH
j_gene: TRBJ1-1; v_gene: TRBV4-3; CDR3aa: ASSQSDRNEAF
j_gene: TRBJ2-7; v_gene: TRBV6-5; CDR3aa: ASSYDGGGTGSPEQY
j_gene: TRBJ2-1; v_gene: TRBV15; CDR3aa: ATSSGSTSGAGDEQF
j_gene: TRBJ2-6; v_gene: TRBV4-3; CDR3aa: ASSQDPPGANVLT
j_gene: TRBJ1-1; v_gene: TRBV3-1; CDR3aa: ASSQDPFEAF
j_gene: TRBJ1-2; v_gene: TRBV3-1; CDR3aa: ASSQDPVGWGYT
j_gene: TRBJ1-5; v_gene: TRBV7-2; CDR3aa: ASSLDVSNQPQH
j_gene: TRBJ1-1; v_gene: TRBV7-3; CDR3aa: ASSLKLAGKPEAF